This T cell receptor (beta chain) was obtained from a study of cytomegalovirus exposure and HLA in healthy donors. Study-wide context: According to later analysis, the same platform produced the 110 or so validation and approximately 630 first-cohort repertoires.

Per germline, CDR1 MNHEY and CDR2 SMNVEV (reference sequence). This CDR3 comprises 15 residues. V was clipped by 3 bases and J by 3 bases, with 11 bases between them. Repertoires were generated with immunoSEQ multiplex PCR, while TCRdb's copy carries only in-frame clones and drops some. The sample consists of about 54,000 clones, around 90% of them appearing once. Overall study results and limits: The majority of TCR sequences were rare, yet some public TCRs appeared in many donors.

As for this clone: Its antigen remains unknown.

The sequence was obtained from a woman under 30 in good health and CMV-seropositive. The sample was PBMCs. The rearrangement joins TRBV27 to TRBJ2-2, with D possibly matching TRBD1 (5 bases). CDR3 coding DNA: TGTGCCAGCAGTTTTTTGGGGCGCGACACCGGGGAGCTGTTTTTT. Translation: CASSFLGRDTGELFF.